This is a list of T cell receptor beta chains from one sample in a study of post-analysis software for immune sequencing data. Each CDR3 protein gets one entry after TCRdb re-called the PCR reads with MiXCR. The data hold hundreds of thousands of distinct CDR3 sequences, with around 47% observed a single time. Sequences were obtained from blood. These receptors were obtained from a girl aged 10 to 17 with multiple sclerosis. Both conserved end residues are part of each CDR3. A D gene is named only where the DNA matches it firmly. The size entry is marked missing in some rows and otherwise reads once, few, many or a size class.

J,V,size,D,CDR3,DNA
TRBJ2-3,TRBV6-1,once,TRBD2,CASSDRGGRPDTQYF,TGTGCCAGCAGTGACCGGGGGGGGCGCCCAGATACGCAGTATTTT
TRBJ1-2,TRBV12-3/TRBV12-4,NA,NA,CASSFRQGANYGYTF,TGTGCCAGCAGTTTTCGGCAGGGCGCTAACTATGGCTACACCTTC
TRBJ2-5,TRBV4-1,NA,TRBD2,CASSQDPGREQYF,TGCGCCAGCAGCCAAGATCCAGGGAGGGAGCAGTACTTC
TRBJ1-2,TRBV30,NA,NA,CAWSVQWDYGYTF,TGTGCCTGGAGTGTACAGTGGGACTATGGCTACACCTTC
TRBJ1-1,TRBV30,NA,NA,CAWSPPQGAFF,TGTGCCTGGAGTCCCCCACAAGGAGCTTTCTTT
TRBJ1-1,TRBV6-2/TRBV6-3,NA,NA,CASTSLRGEKGFNTEAFF,TGTGCCAGCACCTCACTTAGGGGGGAAAAGGGGTTCAACACTGAAGCTTTCTTT
TRBJ2-1,TRBV10-3,NA,TRBD2,CAIGWTSGYNEQFF,TGTGCCATCGGTTGGACTAGCGGATACAATGAGCAGTTCTTC
TRBJ2-3,TRBV5-1,few,NA,CASSFRGPSTDTQYF,TGCGCCAGCAGCTTCAGGGGACCTAGCACAGATACGCAGTATTTT
TRBJ2-3,TRBV12-3/TRBV12-4,NA,NA,CASSFDGFTDTQYF,TGTGCCAGCAGTTTTGACGGGTTCACAGATACGCAGTATTTT
TRBJ2-7,TRBV12-3/TRBV12-4,NA,NA,CASGRTSYEQYF,TGTGCCAGCGGACGCACTTCCTACGAGCAGTACTTC